This T cell receptor (beta chain) was sequenced during a study of blood T cell repertoires in COVID-19. Study overall: Material from acute and convalescent COVID-19 was sourced from the United States, Italy and Spain. PBMCs, B-cell-depleted T cells, or T cells provided the cDNA or gDNA that made up the material.

In the source study's methods: Amplification from reference gene primers served as the basis for estimated nucleated cell counts. TCRdb keeps only in-frame clones here, not all; method: immunoSEQ multiplex PCR. The V and J calls and the clone size are those of that table, but D and trimming were determined from the DNA. The sample carries fewer than 70,000 clones, approximately 86% recorded once. Input material: peripheral blood. The receptor's source is a woman in her fifties or sixties with acute or convalescent COVID-19.

The chain's CDR3 is CASSQFKSGGIGNEQFF. CDR3 DNA sequence: TGTGCCAGCAGCCAATTCAAAAGCGGGGGAATTGGAAATGAGCAGTTCTTC. The J gene is TRBJ2-1, the V gene TRBV3-1 (or the pseudogene TRBV3-2), with 8 bases aligning to TRBD2. V was pared by 2 bases and J by 7 bases, with 13 bases of the junction left unmatched. The germline gives CDR1 LGHDT, CDR2 YNNKEL (reference sequence). This CDR3 is 17 amino acids long.